This section outlines one T cell receptor (beta chain) sequence together with its context. Its specific antigen is unknown. Base qualities are not at hand, and no much larger clone is one base apart. There are 13 amino acids in the CDR3, from cysteine to phenylalanine inclusive. CDR3 DNA is the only sequence kept; it has 39 bases, read in frame from the first base. A distance of 11 bases separates the germline ends of V and J, which lose 6 bases and 5 bases respectively. The library was obtained by the immunoSEQ multiplex PCR assay. The published analysis was carried out like this. Preprocessing removed nonproductive sequences and CDR3s not starting with C, not ending with F or W, or shorter than 7 amino acids. The MANAFEST web app was used to call antigen-specific clonotypes on the basis of expansion compared with the reference and with other culture wells. A clone was considered positive if significant expansion relative to the reference culture was observed in 2 of 3 replicate wells at an FDR below 0.05. A further requirement for positive clones was significant expansion compared with all other tandem wells, along with an odds ratio above 5. CDR3 homology was quantified as pairwise Levenshtein distance, calculated with the stringdist R package after three terminal residues were trimmed from each end. What TCRdb holds here is the immuneACCESS table cut down to in-frame rearrangements. Part of the clones is not present; checked against another copy, under half of the missing clones reflect an unresolved V gene, and the others are unexplained. V, J and clone size were drawn from that table, and D and trimming were deduced from the DNA. The sample table records around 20,000 clones; roughly 77% of these occur just once. The leading ten clones occupy about 20% of the sample.

The data stem from a study of CD4 T cells in relation to SARS-CoV-2 and coronaviruses (TCRdb year 2021). Regarding the study in general: In the ViraFEST assay, PBMCs were grown with antigen for 10 to 11 days, and TCR beta CDR3s were then sequenced to identify antigen-specific clonal expansions. The negative reference condition was either a culture with an HIV-1 Nef peptide pool or a culture with no peptide. HLA restriction was mapped for shared crossreactive spike epitopes using patient-derived lymphoblastoid cell lines. At the level of individual TCR clonotypes, the study evaluated whether memory CD4+ T cells crossreact between the spike proteins of SARS-CoV-2 and those of common cold coronaviruses. The Adaptive Biotechnologies TCR-sequencing kit was used for samples from a few pre-COVID donors and for the naive versus memory experiments, whereas the other data were Illumina-based. For other donors in the study, expansion assays were sequenced with a different, Illumina-based TCR-beta assay. Study-wide findings and limitations: The study was limited by small numbers of patients and tested TCRs. Crossreactive clones showed significantly weaker SARS-CoV-2-driven expansion than monoreactive clones, consistent with antigenic imprinting. Roughly 60% of donors had memory CD4+ clonotypes that crossrecognized SARS-CoV-2 and at least one common cold coronavirus spike. Because no donor provided both pre-pandemic and post-infection samples, tracing the source of pre-existing responses was limited. Crossreactivity analysis centred on spike protein, so crossreactivity against other viral proteins was not assessed.

CD4+ T cells from unexposed donors were collected before the COVID-19 pandemic (2011-2018). Following 10 days of culture, the EasySep CD4+ T cell isolation kit was used to isolate CD4+ T cells. As cell number allowed, CD4+ T cells from unexposed donors were tested for reactivity to SARS-CoV-2 S and N and to four common cold coronavirus spike pools. Each well received 2.2 million or so PBMCs, cultured in IMDM supplemented with approximately 5% human AB serum and about 9.2 IU/ml IL-2. Half of the culture medium was replaced with fresh IL-2-containing medium on days 3 and 7. Each peptide culture condition was generally run in triplicate replicate wells. The leukapheresis product for the unexposed donors was obtained through commercial purchase. Ficoll-Paque PLUS gradient centrifugation was used to isolate PBMCs from either whole blood or leukapheresis product. PBMCs were either cryopreserved at -140 degrees C or used fresh in the expansion assay. The QIAamp Micro DNA Kit was used to extract genomic DNA from the CD4+ T cells.

This sequence uses TRBV12-3 or TRBV12-4 and TRBJ2-1; the D gene is not confidently resolved. The TCR comes from a human donor in good health. Sequenced sample: CD4+ T cells from PBMCs, cultured in vitro. CDR3 loop: CASSRTSNNEQFF. The DNA is as follows: TGTGCCAGCAGCCGGACCAGTAACAATGAGCAGTTCTTC.